Each of the 27 T cell receptor beta chains below was sequenced from the same sample in a study of cytomegalovirus exposure and HLA in healthy donors. Some clones are missing from TCRdb's copy, which holds only in-frame ones; the method was immunoSEQ multiplex PCR. The sample lists approximately 59,000 clones; 85% to 95% were seen once. Specimen: PBMCs. The receptors were sampled from a man between 18 and 35 years old in good health and CMV-seropositive.

J is TRBJ2-1 and V is TRBV29-1, with D perhaps matching TRBD2 (6 bases). V lost 4 bases to trimming and J lost 0 bases, with 19 bases between them. Germline values: CDR1 SQVTM, CDR2 ANQGSEA. The CDR3 contains 17 residues. This CDR3 is CSVVKGNGGNSYNEQFF. The CDR3 nucleotides read TGCAGCGTTGTGAAGGGTAACGGCGGGAACTCCTACAATGAGCAGTTCTTC.

This clone was seen just once. The V gene is TRBV11-2, the J gene TRBJ2-7; TRBD2 might be the D (7 bases). This CDR3 spans 15 amino acids. With 5 bases removed from V and 5 bases from J, the gap between germline ends came to 19 bases. Germline V gene data show CDR1 as SGHAT and CDR2 as FQNNGV. CDR3 protein: CASSPGGGLVHEQYF. The CDR3 bases are TGTGCCAGCAGCCCCGGGGGCGGACTAGTTCACGAGCAGTACTTC.

The chain employs TRBV7-6 and TRBJ2-2; possibly TRBD2 for D (6 bases). Germline V gene data show CDR1 as SGHVS and CDR2 as FNYEAQ. This CDR3 region has 17 residues. V was trimmed by 1 base and J by 2 bases, leaving 14 bases between them. CDR3 sequence reads: CASSLERYGTNTGELFF. CDR3 nucleotides: TGTGCCAGCAGCTTAGAACGTTACGGGACTAACACCGGGGAGCTGTTTTTT. The whole variable domain, filled in from reference TRBV7-6 and TRBJ2-2, reads GAGVSQSPRYKVTKRGQDVALRCDPISGHVSLYWYRQALGQGPEFLTYFNYEAQQDKSGLPNDRFSAERPEGSISTLTIQRTEQRDSAMYRCASSLERYGTNTGELFFGEGSRLTVL.

J is TRBJ1-2 and V is TRBV27, with D tentatively TRBD1 (6 bases). Germline lookup yields CDR1 MNHEY and CDR2 SMNVEV (reference sequence). Between the trimmed V and J ends, which lost 7 bases and 4 bases, there was a span of 19 bases. The CDR3 runs 15 residues. In nucleotides, the CDR3 is TGTGCCAGCACCTCGCCGTCCCTAGGGGGCTATGGCTACACCTTC. Translation gives CASTSPSLGGYGYTF.

This chain uses TRBV5-6 with TRBJ2-5; D is possibly TRBD1 (5 bases). The V and J ends lost 4 bases and 3 bases respectively, with 10 bases between them. This CDR3 comprises 13 residues. The germline CDR1 and CDR2 sequences are SGHDT and YYEEEE. CDR3 nucleotide sequence: TGTGCCAGCAGCCCTGGACAAGAAGAGACCCAGTACTTC. It is translated as CASSPGQEETQYF.

The gene calls are TRBV27 and TRBJ2-3; TRBD2 matches 8 bases. The CDR3 has 15 amino acids. Germline V gene lookup returns CDR1 MNHEY and CDR2 SMNVEV (reference sequence). V was pared by 7 bases and J by 0 bases, with 6 bases of the junction left unmatched. CDR3 DNA: TGTGCCAGCATAGCGGGGAGTTATAGCACAGATACGCAGTATTTT. Residues: CASIAGSYSTDTQYF.

The rearrangement joins TRBV6-1 to TRBJ2-7; no definite D call. Germline V gene lookup returns CDR1 MNHNS and CDR2 SASEGT. Trimming shortened V by 1 base and J by 1 base, and 8 bases separated the two germline ends. CDR3 size: 14 residues. For the CDR3, the DNA is TGTGCCAGCAGTGAAGGTCGGCGGTCCTACGAGCAGTACTTC. Translating gives CASSEGRRSYEQYF.

The gene calls are TRBV19 and TRBJ1-5; no firm D call. V lost 5 bases and J 0 bases, leaving 17 bases between the germline ends. Germline V gene lookup returns CDR1 LNHDA and CDR2 SQIVND (reference sequence). The CDR3 contains 17 residues. The CDR3 loop reads CASSYGRQAISNQPQHF. DNA of the CDR3: TGTGCCAGTAGTTATGGCCGGCAGGCCATTAGCAATCAGCCCCAGCATTTT.

The table lists this clone with a count of one. The rearrangement links TRBV9 to TRBJ2-1; 7 bases fit TRBD2. CDR1 SGDLS and CDR2 YYNGEE come from the germline V gene. Trimming removed 0 bases from V and 7 bases from J; junction bases left unmatched: 4. The CDR3 loop spans 14 amino acids. The CDR3 DNA reads TGTGCCAGCAGCGTAGAACTAGCGAGGAATGAGCAGTTCTTC. This sequence encodes CASSVELARNEQFF.

V usage is TRBV6-5 and J usage is TRBJ1-2; no firm D call. The V end was cut by 1 base, the J end by 0 bases, with 12 bases between. CDR1 and CDR2 (germline): MNHEY, SVGAGI. The CDR3 runs 16 residues. In DNA form, the CDR3 reads TGTGCCAGCAGTTACTTACCCGCCGGGACTAACTATGGCTACACCTTC. Its translation is CASSYLPAGTNYGYTF.

The rearrangement uses TRBV6-6 and TRBJ2-1, with D uncertain. The germline gives CDR1 MNHNY, CDR2 SVGAGI (reference sequence). The V end was cut by 3 bases, the J end by 1 base, with 7 bases between. CDR3 length equals 14 residues. The CDR3 loop is CASSYPGSYNEQFF. The CDR3 region has the DNA TGTGCCAGCAGTTATCCAGGTTCCTACAATGAGCAGTTCTTC.

This chain joins TRBV6-1 and TRBJ2-3; D ambiguous. From germline, CDR1 is MNHNS and CDR2 SASEGT. The CDR3 extends over 13 amino acids. Deletions cut 4 bases from V and 2 bases from J, with 7 bases between. CDR3 sequence: CASSVTSTDTQYF. The CDR3 DNA follows: TGTGCCAGCAGTGTAACATCCACAGATACGCAGTATTTT.

The chain is built from TRBV6-6 and TRBJ2-2, with TRBD1 identical over 8 bases. The CDR3 spans 15 residues. In germline, CDR1 is MNHNY, CDR2 SVGAGI (reference sequence). The trim removed 5 bases at V and 6 bases at J, leaving 8 bases unmatched. CDR3 residues: CASSLWTGPPGELFF. DNA of the CDR3: TGTGCCAGCAGTCTATGGACAGGGCCCCCCGGGGAGCTGTTTTTT.

The chain employs TRBV19 and TRBJ1-5; D is undetermined. The V end was cut by 4 bases, the J end by 4 bases, with 8 bases between. The CDR3 is made up of 13 amino acids. Germline V gene data show CDR1 as LNHDA and CDR2 as SQIVND (reference sequence). CDR3 DNA sequence: TGTGCCAGTAGTAAGTCGGGTAATCAGCCCCAGCATTTT. Translation gives CASSKSGNQPQHF.

The chain combines TRBV28 with TRBJ2-7, with 12 bases matching TRBD2. This CDR3 has 16 amino acids. Germline CDR1 is MDHEN and CDR2 is SYDVKM. V was clipped by 9 bases and J by 9 bases; unmatched bases: 18. The CDR3 nucleotides are TGTGCCAGTTCTCCTAGGGGCCTAGCGGGAGGGCCGATGCAGTACTTC. It is translated as CASSPRGLAGGPMQYF.

The rearrangement joins TRBV9 to TRBJ1-2; 9 positions agree with TRBD1. This CDR3 is built from 15 residues. J was trimmed by 3 bases and V by 7 bases; bases with no gene match: 10. CDR1 SGDLS and CDR2 YYNGEE come from the germline V gene. CDR3 protein: CASLLGTGRDYGYTF. DNA of the CDR3: TGTGCCAGCCTACTAGGGACAGGGAGGGACTATGGCTACACCTTC. Based on the CDR3 plus reference TRBV9 and TRBJ1-2, the full variable domain is DSGVTQTPKHLITATGQRVTLRCSPRSGDLSVYWYQQSLDQGLQFLIQYYNGEERAKGNILERFSAQQFPDLHSELNLSSLELGDSALYFCASLLGTGRDYGYTFGSGTRLTVV.

The chain has TRBV28 and TRBJ1-5; the D gene is possibly TRBD1 (6 bases). The CDR3 totals 17 residues. Germline assignment: CDR1 MDHEN and CDR2 SYDVKM. Trimming removed 5 bases at V and 2 bases at J, with 19 bases between. CDR3 residues: CASSPQTGLSGNQPQHF. The CDR3 nucleotides read TGTGCCAGCAGTCCCCAAACAGGGTTGTCGGGCAATCAGCCCCAGCATTTT.

The V gene is TRBV19, the J gene TRBJ2-7; TRBD1 is a possible D gene (5 bases). Trimming pared 6 bases from V and 4 bases from J, leaving 13 bases between. Germline V lookup: CDR1 LNHDA, CDR2 SQIVND (reference sequence). CDR3 size: 13 residues. As DNA, the CDR3 is TGTGCCAGTAGCCTAGGGCAGGGTTACGAGCAGTACTTC. This encodes CASSLGQGYEQYF.

The genes are TRBV2 and TRBJ2-7, with TRBD1 matching 7 bases. Germline CDR1 SNHLY, CDR2 FYNNEI. This CDR3 comprises 15 residues. V was pared by 4 bases and J by 7 bases, with 13 bases of the junction left unmatched. The CDR3 region is CASSGRQGNMLEQYF. CDR3 DNA: TGTGCCAGCAGTGGTAGACAGGGAAATATGTTGGAGCAGTACTTC. The full variable domain, completed using reference TRBV2 and TRBJ2-7, is EPEVTQTPSHQVTQMGQEVILRCVPISNHLYFYWYRQILGQKVEFLVSFYNNEISEKSEIFDDQFSVERPDGSNFTLKIRSTKLEDSAMYFCASSGRQGNMLEQYFGPGTRLTVT.

This clone was observed once. The chain has TRBV9 and TRBJ1-2; the D is unclear. This CDR3 contains 16 residues. V lost 3 bases and J lost 0, with 15 bases in between. Germline-derived CDR1 and CDR2 are SGDLS and YYNGEE. The CDR3 is CASSAPGVGANYGYTF. CDR3 in DNA: TGTGCCAGCAGCGCCCCTGGGGTGGGAGCTAACTATGGCTACACCTTC. Filled out from reference TRBV9 and TRBJ1-2, the complete variable domain reads DSGVTQTPKHLITATGQRVTLRCSPRSGDLSVYWYQQSLDQGLQFLIQYYNGEERAKGNILERFSAQQFPDLHSELNLSSLELGDSALYFCASSAPGVGANYGYTFGSGTRLTVV.

In its sample, this clone was seen a few times. The DNA for the CDR3 is TGTGCCTGGAGAATCGGACAGGGCCTCGACTATGGCTACACCTTC. This gives the protein CAWRIGQGLDYGYTF. The J gene is TRBJ1-2, the V gene TRBV30, with 8 bases identical to TRBD1. The length of the CDR3 is 15 residues. Germline assignment: CDR1 GTSNPN and CDR2 SVGIG (reference sequence). Losses at the gene ends were 3 bases for V and 3 bases for J; bases not matched to a gene: 9. The variable domain in full, completed from reference TRBV30 and TRBJ1-2, reads SQTIHQWPATLVQPVGSPLSLECTVEGTSNPNLYWYRQAAGRGLQLLFYSVGIGQISSEVPQNLSASRPQDRQFILSSKKLLLSDSGFYLCAWRIGQGLDYGYTFGSGTRLTVV.

The chain couples TRBV5-6 to TRBJ2-7, with 8 bases aligning to TRBD1. CDR1 and CDR2 from the germline V gene are SGHDT and YYEEEE. CDR3 size: 15 residues. V shed 2 bases, J shed 1 base, and the junction held 5 bases outside the gene matches. CDR3 in amino acids: CASSLTGTGSYEQYF. The DNA for the CDR3 is TGTGCCAGCAGCTTAACCGGGACAGGTTCCTACGAGCAGTACTTC.

The table lists this clone with a few counts. J is TRBJ1-1 and V is TRBV12-5; unclear D gene. CDR3 length equals 13 residues. Looked up from germline, CDR1 is LGHNT and CDR2 is FRNRAP. V shed 1 base and J shed 4 bases, with 7 bases lying between them. CDR3 sequence reads: CASGLGYSTEAFF. The CDR3 region has the DNA TGTGCTAGTGGTTTGGGGTACAGCACTGAAGCTTTCTTT.

The chain links TRBV5-1 to TRBJ2-5; 8 bases fit TRBD2. The V segment lost 4 bases and the J segment 4 bases; nucleotides outside the gene matches: 12. Germline V gene data show CDR1 as SGHRS and CDR2 as YFSETQ. The CDR3 covers 16 residues. The CDR3 DNA reads as TGCGCCAGCAGCCTCGGTAGCGGGGCCCCCTTAGAGACCCAGTACTTC. Translating gives CASSLGSGAPLETQYF.

The J gene is TRBJ1-2, the V gene TRBV7-9; the D gene is possibly TRBD1 (6 bases). This CDR3 has 14 amino acids. The germline gives CDR1 SEHNR, CDR2 FQNEAQ (reference sequence). Trimming left V 5 bases short and J 8 bases short, with 18 bases between. CDR3 residues: CASSQHRQDRGYTF. The CDR3 DNA sequence: TGTGCCAGCAGCCAACATCGACAGGATCGGGGCTACACCTTC.

This chain joins TRBV27 and TRBJ2-5; D might be TRBD2 (5 bases). V was trimmed by 3 bases and J by 5 bases, leaving 10 bases between them. Per germline, CDR1 MNHEY and CDR2 SMNVEV (reference sequence). The CDR3 runs to 13 residues. This CDR3 reads CASSFTGVETQYF. CDR3 in DNA: TGTGCCAGCAGTTTCACCGGGGTGGAGACCCAGTACTTC.

The V call is TRBV6-4, the J call TRBJ2-2; D gene unclear. Trimming took off 6 bases at V and 2 bases at J, with 10 bases between the two ends. Germline CDR1 and CDR2: MRHNA and SNTAGT. CDR3 length: 14 amino acids. CDR3 DNA sequence: TGTGCCAGCAGCCGTCTCTCCAACACCGGGGAGCTGTTTTTT. Amino acids: CASSRLSNTGELFF.